Each of the 12 T cell receptor beta chains below was sequenced from the same sample in a study of glioma-infiltrating T cells. The iRepertoire nested amplicon-rescue multiplex PCR amplified TCR alpha and beta CDR3s from RNA. Each CDR3 protein gets one entry after TCRdb re-called the multiplex PCR reads with MiXCR. Found here are 170,000 or so distinct CDR3 sequences, around 45% of them singletons; the top ten hold roughly 5.2%. Material: glioma tissue, nonneoplastic brain tissue, or PBMCs (not recorded which). These receptors were taken from a human donor with low-grade glioma or glioblastoma, undergoing nonglioma brain surgery, or in good health (not recorded which).

The chain has TRBV3-1 and TRBJ2-5; tentatively, D is TRBD2 (6 bases). The CDR3 is made up of 16 amino acids. CDR1 and CDR2 (germline): LGHDT, YNNKEL (reference sequence). V was pared by 0 bases and J by 4 bases, with 15 bases between. Here the CDR3 DNA reads TGTGCCAGCAGCCAAGATGGAACCTCGGAGGGAGAGACCCAGTACTTC. Protein product: CASSQDGTSEGETQYF.

The chain recombines TRBV9 with TRBJ2-3, with D maybe TRBD2 (6 bases). Trimming removed 3 bases from V and 2 bases from J, with 13 bases in between. Per germline, CDR1 SGDLS and CDR2 YYNGEE. The length of the CDR3 is 15 residues. The CDR3 loop is CASSAISGPTDTQYF. The CDR3 bases are TGTGCCAGCAGCGCGATCAGCGGGCCCACAGATACGCAGTATTTT.

Regarding this clonotype: This may be a read error, as it is one base from a much larger clone. The V call is TRBV7-6, the J call TRBJ2-1; D may be TRBD2 (6 bases). The CDR3 runs 14 residues. CDR1 SGHVS and CDR2 FNYEAQ come from the germline V gene. Deletions cut 6 bases from V and 1 base from J, with 10 bases between. CDR3 nucleotide sequence: TGTGCCAGCAGATCTGGGGGGTCCTACAATGAGCAGTTCTTC. It translates to CASRSGGSYNEQFF.

The chain uses TRBV12-3 or TRBV12-4 and TRBJ2-1; TRBD2 aligns across 11 bases. The junction had 8 bases not matched to a gene; V was cut back by 6 bases and J by 7 bases. This CDR3 is built from 15 residues. CDR3 DNA: TGTGCCAGCAGGCGCTCTAGCGGGAGGCGGAATGAGCAGTTCTTC. This translates into CASRRSSGRRNEQFF.

This clonotype occurred many times. The J gene is TRBJ2-1, the V gene TRBV28; tentatively, D is TRBD1 (6 bases). Germline-derived CDR1 and CDR2 are MDHEN and SYDVKM. This CDR3 has 12 residues. V lost 5 bases and J lost 9, with 11 bases in between. The CDR3 coding sequence is TGTGCCAGCAGTGGGGGCCGCTTTGAGCAGTTCTTC. Amino acid sequence: CASSGGRFEQFF.

This clonotype was observed many times. This sequence joins TRBV6-1 and TRBJ2-2, with 7 nucleotides matching TRBD2. Germline CDR1 and CDR2: MNHNS and SASEGT. This CDR3 is 15 amino acids long. V lost 7 bases to trimming and J lost 2 bases; unmatched junction nucleotides: 7. CDR3 coding DNA: TGTGCCAGCAAAATGACTAGCAGTAACACCGGGGAGCTGTTTTTT. The encoded protein is CASKMTSSNTGELFF.

Points on this clonotype: A much more abundant neighbour one base away suggests this may be a read error. This chain links TRBV28 with TRBJ2-1; weak D call: TRBD1 (5 bases). The V end lost 1 base, the J end lost 10 bases, and 11 bases lay between the germline ends. Germline lookup yields CDR1 MDHEN and CDR2 SYDVKM. The CDR3 consists of 13 residues. The CDR3: CASSLSKGYEQFF. Written as DNA, the CDR3 is TGTGCCAGCAGTTTATCCAAGGGGTACGAGCAGTTCTTC.

CDR3 DNA: TGTGCCAGTAGTGCCACCCTGTGGACCAAAAACATTCAGTACTTC. The encoded protein is CASSATLWTKNIQYF. J is TRBJ2-4 and V is TRBV19; no firm D call. Trimming took off 5 bases at V and 2 bases at J, with 13 bases between the two ends. CDR1 and CDR2 from the germline V gene are LNHDA and SQIVND (reference sequence). The CDR3 is 15 amino acids.

This clonotype was counted between two and nine times. The chain has TRBV10-3 and TRBJ2-3, with 11 bases matching TRBD2. This CDR3 is built from 16 residues. The V gene's germline CDR1 is ENHRY and CDR2 SYGVKD. V lost 0 bases, J lost 5 bases, and 4 bases stayed unmatched. CDR3: CAISESLAGGKDTQYF. CDR3 DNA: TGTGCCATCAGTGAGTCCCTAGCGGGAGGAAAAGATACGCAGTATTTT.

The sample holds many counts of this clonotype. The chain carries TRBV11-2 and TRBJ2-3; no definite D call. CDR1 SGHAT and CDR2 FQNNGV come from the germline V gene. The length of the CDR3 is 12 residues. The V end was cut by 2 bases, the J end by 6 bases, with 6 bases between. The CDR3 region has the DNA TGTGCCAGCAGCTTATTGGGGGATACGCAGTATTTT. Translated: CASSLLGDTQYF.

This clonotype was seen once. Relative to the germline gene, one junction end is altered; a read error may explain this. The chain links TRBV6-5 to TRBJ2-5; D might be TRBD1 (5 bases). CDR3 length equals 14 residues. CDR1 and CDR2 from the germline V gene are MNHEY and SVGAGI. The CDR3: CASSESGRQETKYF. The CDR3 DNA reads TGTGCCAGCAGTGAATCAGGGCGGCAAGAGACCAAGTACTTC.

For this clonotype: This may be a read error, as it is one base from a much larger clone. This rearrangement joins TRBV2 to TRBJ2-4; TRBD1 agrees at 9 bases. The length of the CDR3 is 14 residues. V dropped 7 bases and J dropped 9; count of bases not matched to a gene: 10. From germline, CDR1 is SNHLY and CDR2 FYNNEI. DNA for the CDR3: TGTGCCAGCAATCCGGGACAGGGACCAGGCATTCAGTACTTC. This encodes CASNPGQGPGIQYF.